This T cell receptor (beta chain) was sequenced during a study of control samples from healthy donors and cancer patients. This table comes from immunoSEQ multiplex PCR, and its TCRdb copy is limited to in-frame clones, with some not included. The table includes 65,000 to 100,000 clones, 90% to 95% detected once. The CDR3 has 14 amino acids. J gave up 9 bases and V 4 bases, and 8 bases lay outside the gene matches. Per the germline V gene, CDR1 is KGHDR and CDR2 is SFDVKD. Sequencing used blood. The receptor comes from a man in his forties or fifties in good health. The V call is TRBV24-1, the J call TRBJ2-5; TRBD2 agrees at 9 bases. The CDR3 here is CATSDHNERGAQYF. The CDR3 DNA is TGTGCCACCAGTGACCATAACGAGCGGGGGGCCCAGTACTTC.